This TCR beta chain was sequenced in a study of Graves' ophthalmopathy and Graves' hyperthyroidism. There are many counts of this clonotype. RNA transcripts served as template for amplifying TCR beta CDR3 sequences. RT-PCR was first run with HTBI primers, then multiplex PCR in a second round. TCRdb independently ran MiXCR on the multiplex PCR reads; one entry per CDR3 protein. In the table there are hundreds of thousands of distinct CDR3 sequences, more than 40% of which are singletons. Serum thyroxine and TRAb, along with clinical symptoms, thyroid ultrasound and orbital computed tomography, were what diagnosis relied on. The TCR originated in an adult man with Graves' ophthalmopathy. The sequencing input was peripheral blood.

The CDR3 DNA sequence: TGTGCCACCTCGACAGGGGATGCCGGGGAGCTGTTTTTT. Residues: CATSTGDAGELFF. The chain is built from TRBV24-1 and TRBJ2-2; 8 bases line up with TRBD1. The V gene's germline CDR1 is KGHDR and CDR2 SFDVKD. The CDR3 runs to 13 residues. V gave up 9 bases and J gave up 6 bases; unmatched junction bases: 5.